Listed here is a single T cell receptor (beta chain). These data belong to a study of blood T cell repertoires in COVID-19. The method was immunoSEQ multiplex PCR; TCRdb's version includes in-frame clones alone and lacks a portion of them. The sample yields roughly 460,000 clones, roughly 90% seen once. Trimming removed 0 bases at V and 2 bases at J, with 8 bases between. Per the germline V gene, CDR1 is SGHRS and CDR2 is YFSETQ. CDR3 size: 14 residues. The sample comprised peripheral blood. The TCR originated in a young man with COVID-19, enrolled during active disease. This chain links TRBV5-1 with TRBJ1-1; D is possibly TRBD1 (5 bases). The CDR3 here is CASSLADRNTEAFF. The CDR3 coding sequence is TGCGCCAGCAGCTTGGCCGACAGAAACACTGAAGCTTTCTTT.